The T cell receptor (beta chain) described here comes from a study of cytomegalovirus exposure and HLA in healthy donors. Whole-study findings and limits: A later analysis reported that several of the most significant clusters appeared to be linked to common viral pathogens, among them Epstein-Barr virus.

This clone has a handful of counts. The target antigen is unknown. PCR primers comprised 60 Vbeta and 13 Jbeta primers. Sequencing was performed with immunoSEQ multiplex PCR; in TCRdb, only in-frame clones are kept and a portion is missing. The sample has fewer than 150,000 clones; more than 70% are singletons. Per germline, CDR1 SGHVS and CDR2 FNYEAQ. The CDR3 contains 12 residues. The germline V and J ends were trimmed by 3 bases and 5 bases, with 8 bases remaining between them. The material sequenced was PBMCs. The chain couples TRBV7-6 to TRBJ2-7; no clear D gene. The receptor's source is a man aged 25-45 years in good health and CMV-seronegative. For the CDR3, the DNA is TGTGCCAGCAGCTTGGCAGAGGACGAGCAGTACTTC. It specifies CASSLAEDEQYF.